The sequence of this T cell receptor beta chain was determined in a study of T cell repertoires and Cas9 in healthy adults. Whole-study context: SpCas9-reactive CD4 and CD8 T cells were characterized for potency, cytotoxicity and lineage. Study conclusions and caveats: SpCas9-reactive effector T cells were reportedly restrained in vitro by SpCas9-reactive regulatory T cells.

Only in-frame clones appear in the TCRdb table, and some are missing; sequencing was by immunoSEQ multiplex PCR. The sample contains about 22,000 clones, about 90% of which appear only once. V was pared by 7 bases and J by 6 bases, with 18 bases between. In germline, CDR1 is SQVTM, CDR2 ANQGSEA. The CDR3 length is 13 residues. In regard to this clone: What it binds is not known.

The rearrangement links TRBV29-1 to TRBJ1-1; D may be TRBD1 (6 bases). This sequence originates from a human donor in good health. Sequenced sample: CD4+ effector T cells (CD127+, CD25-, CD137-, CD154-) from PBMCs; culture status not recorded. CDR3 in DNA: TGCAGCGCTGTGGGACAACGGCTACCTGAAGCTTTCTTT. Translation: CSAVGQRLPEAFF.